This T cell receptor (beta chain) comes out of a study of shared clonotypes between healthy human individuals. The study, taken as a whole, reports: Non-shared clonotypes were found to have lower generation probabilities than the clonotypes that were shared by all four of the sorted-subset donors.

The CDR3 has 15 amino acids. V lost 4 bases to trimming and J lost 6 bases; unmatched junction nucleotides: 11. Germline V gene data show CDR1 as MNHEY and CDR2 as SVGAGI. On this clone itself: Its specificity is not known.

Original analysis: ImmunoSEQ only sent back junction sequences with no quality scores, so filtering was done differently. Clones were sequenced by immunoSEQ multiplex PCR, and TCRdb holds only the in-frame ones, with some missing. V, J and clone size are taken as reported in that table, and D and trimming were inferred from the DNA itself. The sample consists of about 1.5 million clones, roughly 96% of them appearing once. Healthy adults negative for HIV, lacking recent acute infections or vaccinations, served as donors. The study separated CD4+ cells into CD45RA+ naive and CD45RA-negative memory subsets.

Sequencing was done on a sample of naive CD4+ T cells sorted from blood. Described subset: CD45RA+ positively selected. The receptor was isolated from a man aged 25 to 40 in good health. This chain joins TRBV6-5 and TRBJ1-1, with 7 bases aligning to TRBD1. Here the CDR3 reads CASSFRQGYYAEAFF. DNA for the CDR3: TGTGCCAGCAGTTTTCGACAGGGTTATTACGCTGAAGCTTTCTTT.